The T cell receptor (beta chain) under discussion was sequenced for a study of cytomegalovirus exposure and HLA in healthy donors. Regarding the study as a whole: Other equally common chains were less clonally expanded than HLA-associated TCR beta chains, a later analysis showed. Association of a missense DCLRE1C variant with TCR beta V- and J-gene trimming was reported in a later analysis. 16,951 TCR beta sequences were associated with HLA alleles at 0.05 false discovery rate in a later analysis. Generally TCR sequences proved uncommon, though certain public TCRs appeared in numerous donors.

The study ran its PCR with 60 Vbeta and 13 Jbeta primers. This table comes from immunoSEQ multiplex PCR, and its TCRdb copy is limited to in-frame clones, with some not included. The table shows under 150,000 clones, with around three quarters occurring only once. A note on this clone: Antigen unknown.

CDR1 SGHNT and CDR2 YENEEA come from the germline V gene. The length of the CDR3 is 14 residues. J gave up 8 bases and V 5 bases, and 10 bases lay outside the gene matches. The chain joins TRBV11-3 to TRBJ1-2, with 8 positions matching TRBD1. The receptor was isolated from a woman in her 40s in good health and CMV-seropositive. Sequencing input: PBMCs. CDR3 residues: CASSNRQGREGYTF. The CDR3 DNA reads as TGTGCCAGCAGCAACCGACAGGGGAGGGAAGGCTACACCTTC.